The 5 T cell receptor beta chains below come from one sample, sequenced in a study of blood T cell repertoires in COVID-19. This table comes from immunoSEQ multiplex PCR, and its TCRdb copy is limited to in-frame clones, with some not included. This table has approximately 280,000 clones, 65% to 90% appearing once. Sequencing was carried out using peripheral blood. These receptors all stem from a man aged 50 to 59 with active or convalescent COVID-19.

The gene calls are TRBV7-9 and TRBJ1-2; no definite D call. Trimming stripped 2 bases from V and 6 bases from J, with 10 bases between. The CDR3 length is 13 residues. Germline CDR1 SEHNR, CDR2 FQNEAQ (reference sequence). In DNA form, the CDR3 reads TGTGCCAGCAGCTTATCGACAACGGATGGCTACACCTTC. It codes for CASSLSTTDGYTF.

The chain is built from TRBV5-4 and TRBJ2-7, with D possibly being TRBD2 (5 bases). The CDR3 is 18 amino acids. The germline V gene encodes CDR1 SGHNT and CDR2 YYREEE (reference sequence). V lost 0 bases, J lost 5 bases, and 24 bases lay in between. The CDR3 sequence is CASSLVGISTAGQHEQYF. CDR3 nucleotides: TGTGCCAGCAGCTTGGTCGGGATCAGTACAGCTGGGCAGCACGAGCAGTACTTC.

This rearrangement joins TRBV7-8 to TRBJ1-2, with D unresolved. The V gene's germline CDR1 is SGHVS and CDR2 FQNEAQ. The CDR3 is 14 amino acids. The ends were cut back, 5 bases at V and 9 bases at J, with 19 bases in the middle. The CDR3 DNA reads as TGTGCCAGCAGCCTGGGTACCGGGGTCGGGAGCTACACCTTC. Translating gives CASSLGTGVGSYTF.

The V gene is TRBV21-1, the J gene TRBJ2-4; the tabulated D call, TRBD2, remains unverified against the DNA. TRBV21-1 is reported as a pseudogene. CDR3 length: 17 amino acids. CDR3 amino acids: CASRTHRRAKAKNIQYF. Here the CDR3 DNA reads TGTGCCAGCAGAACCCACCGGAGGGCTAAGGCCAAAAACATTCAGTACTTC.

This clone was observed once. CDR3 residues: CAWSRGLTEAFF. In DNA form, the CDR3 reads TGTGCCTGGAGTCGGGGTTTGACTGAAGCTTTCTTT. The J gene is TRBJ1-1, the V gene TRBV30; D is ambiguous. V dropped 2 bases and J dropped 5 bases, with 9 bases sitting between them. The CDR3 runs 12 residues. CDR1 and CDR2 (germline): GTSNPN, SVGIG (reference sequence).